The T cell receptor (beta chain) described here comes from a study of identical twins. The V gene end was trimmed by 4 bases and the J gene end by 4 bases; junction bases not matched to a gene: 8. CDR3 length equals 17 residues. TCRdb itself ran the 5' RACE reads through MiXCR, one entry per CDR3 protein. This sample carries 750,000 to 950,000 distinct CDR3 sequences, approximately 13% of them seen once, and the ten largest clones take around 1.5%. This clonotype showed up many times. This same sample was also part of a study on yellow fever vaccine responses in identical twins.

The chain joins TRBV12-3 or TRBV12-4 to TRBJ2-3, with 13 bases fitting TRBD2. The sequence derives from a woman aged 18-35 years in good health. Sequencing input: PBMCs. The CDR3 reads CASSSPGTSGKADTQYF. Written as DNA, the CDR3 is TGTGCCAGCAGTTCCCCCGGGACTAGCGGGAAGGCAGATACGCAGTATTTT.